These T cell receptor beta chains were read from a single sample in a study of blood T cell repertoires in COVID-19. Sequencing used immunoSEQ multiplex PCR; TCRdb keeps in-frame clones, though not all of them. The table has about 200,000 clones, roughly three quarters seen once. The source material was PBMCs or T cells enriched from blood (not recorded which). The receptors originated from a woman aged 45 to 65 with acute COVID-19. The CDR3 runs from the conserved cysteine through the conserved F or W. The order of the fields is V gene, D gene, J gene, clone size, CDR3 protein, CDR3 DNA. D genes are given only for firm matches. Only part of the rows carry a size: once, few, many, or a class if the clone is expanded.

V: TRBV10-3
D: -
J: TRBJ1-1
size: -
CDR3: CAASRGRAEAFF
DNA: TGTGCCGCGAGCCGAGGTCGGGCTGAAGCTTTCTTT

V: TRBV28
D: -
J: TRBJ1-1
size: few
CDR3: CASSLRQGLNTEAFF
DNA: TGTGCCAGCAGTTTACGGCAGGGCCTGAACACTGAAGCTTTCTTT

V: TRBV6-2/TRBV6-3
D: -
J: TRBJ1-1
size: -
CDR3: CASSRGGAAEAFF
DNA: TGTGCCAGCAGTCGGGGAGGAGCAGCTGAAGCTTTCTTT

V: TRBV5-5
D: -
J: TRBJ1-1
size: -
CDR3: CASSLEGLMNTEAFF
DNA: TGTGCCAGCAGCTTGGAGGGGTTGATGAACACTGAAGCTTTCTTT

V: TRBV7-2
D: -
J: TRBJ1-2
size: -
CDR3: CASSQSTAPLQDLGYGYTF
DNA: TGTGCCAGCAGCCAAAGCACAGCCCCTCTCCAGGATCTGGGCTATGGCTACACCTTC

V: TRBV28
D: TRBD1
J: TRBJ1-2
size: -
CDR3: CASSLGQGSGYTF
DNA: TGTGCCAGCAGCCTTGGACAGGGTAGCGGCTACACCTTC

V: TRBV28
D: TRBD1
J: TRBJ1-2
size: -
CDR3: CASSTPGQYYGYTF
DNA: TGTGCCAGCAGCACCCCGGGACAGTACTATGGCTACACCTTC

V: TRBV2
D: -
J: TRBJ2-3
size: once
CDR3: CASKSGLTNTDTQYF
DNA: TGTGCCAGCAAGTCGGGACTTACTAACACAGATACGCAGTATTTT

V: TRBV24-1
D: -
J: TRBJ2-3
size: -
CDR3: CATSDDRGTDTQYF
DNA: TGTGCCACCAGTGATGACAGAGGCACAGATACGCAGTATTTT

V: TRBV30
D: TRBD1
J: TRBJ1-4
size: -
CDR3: CAGQGRNEKLFF
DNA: TGTGCCGGACAGGGGCGGAATGAAAAACTGTTTTTT

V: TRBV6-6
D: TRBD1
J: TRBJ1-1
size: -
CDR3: CASRLNTGGGTEAFF
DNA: TGTGCCAGCAGACTCAATACAGGGGGAGGCACTGAAGCTTTCTTT

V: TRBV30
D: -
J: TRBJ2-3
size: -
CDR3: CAWGAAPQIDTQYF
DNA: TGTGCCTGGGGGGCCGCTCCACAGATAGATACGCAGTATTTT

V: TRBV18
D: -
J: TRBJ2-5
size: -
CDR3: CASSLREQETQYF
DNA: TGTGCCAGCTCACTTCGAGAGCAAGAGACCCAGTACTTC

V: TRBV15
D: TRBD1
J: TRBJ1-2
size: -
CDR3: CATSRGFGTGLYGYTF
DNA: TGTGCCACCAGCAGAGGTTTTGGGACAGGGTTGTACGGCTACACCTTC

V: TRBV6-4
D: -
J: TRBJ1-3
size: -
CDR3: CASLTTTESLGEGSGNTIYF
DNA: TGTGCCAGCTTGACTACCACAGAATCGCTAGGGGAGGGCTCTGGAAACACCATATATTTT

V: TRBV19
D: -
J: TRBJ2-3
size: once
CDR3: CASTSEGRVSTDTQYF
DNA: TGTGCCAGTACCTCGGAAGGGCGGGTGAGCACAGATACGCAGTATTTT

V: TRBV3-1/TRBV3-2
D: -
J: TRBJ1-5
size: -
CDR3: CASSPRGGGRQPQHF
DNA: TGTGCCAGCAGCCCCCGGGGGGGAGGTAGACAGCCCCAGCATTTT

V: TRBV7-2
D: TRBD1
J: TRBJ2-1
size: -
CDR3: CASSSLTGGAYNEQFF
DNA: TGTGCCAGCAGCTCGCTGACAGGGGGTGCCTACAATGAGCAGTTCTTC

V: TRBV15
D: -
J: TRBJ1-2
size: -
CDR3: CATSHRQALNYGYTF
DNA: TGTGCCACCAGCCATCGACAGGCTCTAAACTATGGCTACACCTTC

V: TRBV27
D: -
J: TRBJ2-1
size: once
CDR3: CASSSPADPSSYNEQFF
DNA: TGTGCCAGCAGTTCTCCGGCAGACCCTAGCTCCTACAATGAGCAGTTCTTC

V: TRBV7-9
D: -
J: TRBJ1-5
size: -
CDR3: CASSLRGGQPQHF
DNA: TGTGCCAGCAGCTTAAGGGGAGGTCAGCCCCAGCATTTT

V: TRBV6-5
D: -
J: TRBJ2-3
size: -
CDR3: CASSPGDTQYF
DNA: TGTGCCAGCAGCCCCGGGGATACGCAGTATTTT

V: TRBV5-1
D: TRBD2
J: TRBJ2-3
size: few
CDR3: CASSMGLAGTDTQYF
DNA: TGCGCCAGCAGCATGGGGCTAGCGGGGACAGATACGCAGTATTTT

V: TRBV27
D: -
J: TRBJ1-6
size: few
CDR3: CASSLSKQDINNSPLHF
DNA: TGTGCCAGCAGTTTATCGAAGCAGGACATTAATAATTCACCCCTCCACTTT

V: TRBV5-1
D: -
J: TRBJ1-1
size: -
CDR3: CASSLGHSDTEAFF
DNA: TGCGCCAGCAGCCTAGGACACTCGGACACTGAAGCTTTCTTT

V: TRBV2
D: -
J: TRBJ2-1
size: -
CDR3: CASIKIRDEQFF
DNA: TGTGCCAGCATCAAAATTAGAGATGAGCAGTTCTTC

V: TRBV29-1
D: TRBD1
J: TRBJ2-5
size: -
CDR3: CSVLRGTGDLETQYF
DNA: TGCAGCGTCCTCCGCGGGACAGGGGACCTAGAGACCCAGTACTTC

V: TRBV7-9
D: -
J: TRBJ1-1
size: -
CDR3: CASSQGPNTEAFF
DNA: TGTGCCAGCAGCCAGGGCCCGAACACTGAAGCTTTCTTT

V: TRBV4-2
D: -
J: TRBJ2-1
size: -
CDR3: CASSQEAVAITYNEQFF
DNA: TGTGCCAGCAGCCAAGAGGCAGTAGCGATAACCTACAATGAGCAGTTCTTC

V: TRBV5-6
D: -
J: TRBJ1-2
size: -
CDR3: CASSAVYSYTF
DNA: TGTGCCAGCAGCGCGGTCTATTCCTACACCTTC

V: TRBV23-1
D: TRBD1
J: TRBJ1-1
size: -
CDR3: CASSPRRGTGAFF
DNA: TGCGCCAGCAGTCCTCGTAGGGGGACAGGTGCTTTCTTT

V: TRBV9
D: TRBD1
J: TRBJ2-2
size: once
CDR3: CASSVGSGGTGTGELFF
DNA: TGTGCCAGCAGCGTAGGATCAGGGGGTACCGGCACCGGGGAGCTGTTTTTT

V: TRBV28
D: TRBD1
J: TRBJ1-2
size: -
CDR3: CASRGQDDGYTF
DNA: TGTGCCAGCAGAGGACAGGACGATGGCTACACCTTC

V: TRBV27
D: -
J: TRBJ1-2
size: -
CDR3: CASSSYRTEGYGYTF
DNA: TGTGCCAGCAGTTCATACAGGACGGAGGGCTATGGCTACACCTTC

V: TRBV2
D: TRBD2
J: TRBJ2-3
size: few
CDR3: CASSPIAGISTDTQYF
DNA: TGTGCCAGCAGCCCCATAGCGGGGATTAGCACAGATACGCAGTATTTT

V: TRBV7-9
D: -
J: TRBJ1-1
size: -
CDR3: CASSPTGGGPTEAFF
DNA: TGTGCCAGCAGCCCCACCGGGGGGGGCCCCACTGAAGCTTTCTTT